The subject of this entry is one T cell receptor (beta chain). This record belongs to a study of OX40 agonist ivuxolimab in advanced cancers. Turning to the study itself: Aged about 23 to 80 with a mean of around 60 years, they were around 83% male. The eligibility criteria allowed prior anti-PD-1, anti-PD-L1 or anti-CTLA-4 therapy, and 30% to 40% had some.

Some clones are missing from TCRdb's copy, which holds only in-frame ones; the method was immunoSEQ multiplex PCR. The data hold 35,000 to 45,000 clones, with about 85% observed a single time. Any history of autoimmune disease or systemic immunosuppression disqualified patients. Germline V lookup: CDR1 LGHNA, CDR2 YSLEER. The germline V and J ends were trimmed by 0 bases and 4 bases, with 6 bases remaining between them. The CDR3 is 13 amino acids. The receptor comes from an adult with an advanced solid tumor such as melanoma, head and neck, liver or kidney cancer. The V call is TRBV4-3, the J call TRBJ2-5; D remains unclear. Specimen: CD4+ or CD8+ T cells sorted from blood, collected in a trial of the OX40 agonist ivuxolimab. The CDR3 reads CASSQEPGETQYF. The DNA for the CDR3 is TGCGCCAGCAGCCAAGAACCGGGAGAGACCCAGTACTTC.